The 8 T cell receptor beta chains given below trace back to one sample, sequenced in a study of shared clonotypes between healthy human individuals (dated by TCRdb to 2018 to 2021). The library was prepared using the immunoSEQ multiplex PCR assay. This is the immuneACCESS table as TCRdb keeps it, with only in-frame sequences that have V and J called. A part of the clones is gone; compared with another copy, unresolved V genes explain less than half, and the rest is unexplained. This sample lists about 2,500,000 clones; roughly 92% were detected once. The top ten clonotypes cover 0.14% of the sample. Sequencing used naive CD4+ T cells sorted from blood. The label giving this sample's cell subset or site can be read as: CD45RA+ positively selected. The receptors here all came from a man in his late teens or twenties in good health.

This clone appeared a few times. The CDR3 sequence is CASSTGLEQYF. CDR3 DNA: TGTGCCAGCAGCACCGGGTTAGAGCAGTACTTC. The V gene is TRBV7-9, the J gene TRBJ2-7; no clear D gene. CDR1 SEHNR and CDR2 FQNEAQ come from the germline V gene (reference sequence). Between the trimmed V and J ends, which lost 5 bases and 7 bases, there was a span of 9 bases. The CDR3 extends over 11 amino acids.

CDR3 sequence: CASSVAEGVTKNIQYF. The CDR3 nucleotides are TGTGCCAGCAGCGTAGCGGAGGGGGTAACCAAAAACATTCAGTACTTC. The chain links TRBV9 to TRBJ2-4; D may be TRBD1 or TRBD2 (6 bases each). Germline loops: CDR1 SGDLS, CDR2 YYNGEE. The V gene lost 0 bases and the J gene lost 2 bases, with 12 bases spanning the gap. CDR3 length equals 16 residues.

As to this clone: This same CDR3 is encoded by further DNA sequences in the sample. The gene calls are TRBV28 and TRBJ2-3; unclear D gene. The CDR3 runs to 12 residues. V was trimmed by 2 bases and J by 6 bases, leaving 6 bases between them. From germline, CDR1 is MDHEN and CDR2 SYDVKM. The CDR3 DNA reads TGTGCCAGCAGTTTACCGCGGGATACGCAGTATTTT. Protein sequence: CASSLPRDTQYF.

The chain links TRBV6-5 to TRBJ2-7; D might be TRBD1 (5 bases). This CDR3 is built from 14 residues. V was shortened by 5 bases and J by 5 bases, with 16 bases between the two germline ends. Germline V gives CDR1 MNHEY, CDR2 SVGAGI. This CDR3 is CASSRYPPRDEQYF. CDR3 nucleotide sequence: TGTGCCAGCAGTAGATACCCGCCCAGGGACGAGCAGTACTTC.

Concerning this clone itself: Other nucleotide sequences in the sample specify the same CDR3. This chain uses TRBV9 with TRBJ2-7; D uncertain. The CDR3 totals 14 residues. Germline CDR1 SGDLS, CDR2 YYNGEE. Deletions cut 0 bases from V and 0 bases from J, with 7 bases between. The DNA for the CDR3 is TGTGCCAGCAGCGTAGGGCAGTCCTCCTACGAGCAGTACTTC. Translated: CASSVGQSSYEQYF.

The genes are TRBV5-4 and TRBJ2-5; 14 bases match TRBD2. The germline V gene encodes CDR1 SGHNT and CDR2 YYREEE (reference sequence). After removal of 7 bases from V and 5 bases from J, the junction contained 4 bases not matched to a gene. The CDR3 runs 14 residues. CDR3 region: CASRLAGGEETQYF. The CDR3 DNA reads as TGTGCCAGCCGACTAGCGGGAGGGGAGGAGACCCAGTACTTC.

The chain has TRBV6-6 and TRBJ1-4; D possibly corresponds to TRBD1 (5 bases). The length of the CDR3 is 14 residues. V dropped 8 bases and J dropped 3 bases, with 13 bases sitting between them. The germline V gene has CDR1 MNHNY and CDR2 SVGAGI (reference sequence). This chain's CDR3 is CASVGGGANEKLFF. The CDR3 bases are TGTGCCAGCGTGGGGGGGGGAGCTAATGAAAAACTGTTTTTT.

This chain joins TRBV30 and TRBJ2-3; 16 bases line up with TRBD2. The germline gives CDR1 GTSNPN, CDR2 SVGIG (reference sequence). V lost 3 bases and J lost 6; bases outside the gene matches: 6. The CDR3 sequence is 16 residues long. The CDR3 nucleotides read TGTGCCTGGAGCCAGGGACTAGCGGGAGGGCCGGATACGCAGTATTTT. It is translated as CAWSQGLAGGPDTQYF.